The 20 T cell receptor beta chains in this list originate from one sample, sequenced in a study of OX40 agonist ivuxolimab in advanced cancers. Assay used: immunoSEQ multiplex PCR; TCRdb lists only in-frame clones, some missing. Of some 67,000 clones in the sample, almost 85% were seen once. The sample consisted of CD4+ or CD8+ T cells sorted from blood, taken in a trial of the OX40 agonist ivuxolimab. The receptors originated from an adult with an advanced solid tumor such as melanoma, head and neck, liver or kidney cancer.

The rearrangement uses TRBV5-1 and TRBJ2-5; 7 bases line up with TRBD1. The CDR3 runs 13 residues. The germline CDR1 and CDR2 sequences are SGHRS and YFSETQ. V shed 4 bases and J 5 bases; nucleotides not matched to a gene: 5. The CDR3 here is CASSGDREETQYF. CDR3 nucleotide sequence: TGCGCCAGCAGCGGGGACAGAGAGGAGACCCAGTACTTC.

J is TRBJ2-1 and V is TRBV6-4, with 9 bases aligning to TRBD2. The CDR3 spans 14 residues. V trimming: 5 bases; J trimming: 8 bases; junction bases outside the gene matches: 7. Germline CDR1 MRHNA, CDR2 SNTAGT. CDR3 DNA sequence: TGTGCCAGCAGTAATAGCGGGAGTTCCGATGAGCAGTTCTTC. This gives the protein CASSNSGSSDEQFF.

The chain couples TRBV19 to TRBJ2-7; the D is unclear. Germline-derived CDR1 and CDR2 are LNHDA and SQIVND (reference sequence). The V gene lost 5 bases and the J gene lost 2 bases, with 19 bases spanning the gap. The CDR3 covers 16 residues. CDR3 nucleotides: TGTGCCAGTAGTCACGGGCAGCCTCATGTACCCTACGAGCAGTACTTC. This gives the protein CASSHGQPHVPYEQYF. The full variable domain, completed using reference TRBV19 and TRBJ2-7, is DGGITQSPKYLFRKEGQNVTLSCEQNLNHDAMYWYRQDPGQGLRLIYYSQIVNDFQKGDIAEGYSVSREKKESFPLTVTSAQKNPTAFYLCASSHGQPHVPYEQYFGPGTRLTVT.

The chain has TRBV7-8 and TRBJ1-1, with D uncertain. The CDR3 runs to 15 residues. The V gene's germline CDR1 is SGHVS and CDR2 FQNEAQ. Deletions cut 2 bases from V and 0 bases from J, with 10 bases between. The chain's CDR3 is CASSLILTVNTEAFF. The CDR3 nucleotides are TGTGCCAGCAGCTTAATCTTAACGGTGAACACTGAAGCTTTCTTT.

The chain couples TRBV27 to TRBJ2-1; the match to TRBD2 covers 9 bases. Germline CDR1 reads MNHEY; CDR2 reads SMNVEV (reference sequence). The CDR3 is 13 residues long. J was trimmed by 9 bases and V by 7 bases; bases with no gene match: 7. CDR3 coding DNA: TGTGCCAGCACCCGCGGGAGGGCCTTTGAGCAGTTCTTC. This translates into CASTRGRAFEQFF.

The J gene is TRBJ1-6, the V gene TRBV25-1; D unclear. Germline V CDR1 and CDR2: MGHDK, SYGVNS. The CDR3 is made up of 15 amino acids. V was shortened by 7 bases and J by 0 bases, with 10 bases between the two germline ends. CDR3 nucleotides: TGTGCCAGCACTGACCGAATCTCCTATAATTCACCCCTCCACTTT. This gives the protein CASTDRISYNSPLHF. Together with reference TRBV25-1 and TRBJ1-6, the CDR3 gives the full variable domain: EADIYQTPRYLVIGTGKKITLECSQTMGHDKMYWYQQDPGMELHLIHYSYGVNSTEKGDLSSESTVSRIRTEHFPLTLESARPSHTSQYLCASTDRISYNSPLHFGNGTRLTVT.

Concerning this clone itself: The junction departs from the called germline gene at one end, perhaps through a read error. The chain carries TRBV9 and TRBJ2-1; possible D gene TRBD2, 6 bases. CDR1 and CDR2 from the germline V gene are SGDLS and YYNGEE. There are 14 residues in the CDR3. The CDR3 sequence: CASSVGLDYNERFF. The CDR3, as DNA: TGTGCCAGCAGCGTAGGACTAGACTACAATGAGCGGTTCTTC.

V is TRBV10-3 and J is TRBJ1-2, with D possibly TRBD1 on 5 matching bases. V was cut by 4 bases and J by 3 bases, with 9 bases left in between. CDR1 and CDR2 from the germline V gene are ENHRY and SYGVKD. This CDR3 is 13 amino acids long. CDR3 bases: TGTGCCATCAGTGGGGGCAGGGACTATGGCTACACCTTC. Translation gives CAISGGRDYGYTF.

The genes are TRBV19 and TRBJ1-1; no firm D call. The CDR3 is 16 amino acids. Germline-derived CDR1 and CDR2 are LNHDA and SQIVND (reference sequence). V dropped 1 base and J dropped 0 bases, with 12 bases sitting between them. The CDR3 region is CASSIGRMALNTEAFF. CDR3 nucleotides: TGTGCCAGTAGTATAGGAAGAATGGCTCTGAACACTGAAGCTTTCTTT. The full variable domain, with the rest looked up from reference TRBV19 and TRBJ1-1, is DGGITQSPKYLFRKEGQNVTLSCEQNLNHDAMYWYRQDPGQGLRLIYYSQIVNDFQKGDIAEGYSVSREKKESFPLTVTSAQKNPTAFYLCASSIGRMALNTEAFFGQGTRLTVV.

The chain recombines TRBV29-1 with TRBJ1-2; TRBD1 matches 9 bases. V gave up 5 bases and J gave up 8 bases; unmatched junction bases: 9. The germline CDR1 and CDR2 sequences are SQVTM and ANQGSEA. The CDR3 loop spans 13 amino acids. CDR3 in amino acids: CSVQQGALRGYTF. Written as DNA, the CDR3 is TGCAGCGTTCAACAGGGGGCTCTGAGGGGCTACACCTTC.

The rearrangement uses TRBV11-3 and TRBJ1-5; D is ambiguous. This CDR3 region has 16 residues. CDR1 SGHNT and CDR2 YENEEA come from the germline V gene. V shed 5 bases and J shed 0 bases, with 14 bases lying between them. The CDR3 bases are TGTGCCAGCAGCCCCTTTTGCTTTGGTAGCAATCAGCCCCAGCATTTT. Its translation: CASSPFCFGSNQPQHF.

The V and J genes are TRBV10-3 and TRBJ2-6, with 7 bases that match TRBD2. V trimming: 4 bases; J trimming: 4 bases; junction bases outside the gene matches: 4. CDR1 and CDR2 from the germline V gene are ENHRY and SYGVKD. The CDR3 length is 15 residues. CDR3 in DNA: TGTGCCATCAGTGTGAGCGGGATAGGGGCCAACGTCCTGACTTTC. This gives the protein CAISVSGIGANVLTF.

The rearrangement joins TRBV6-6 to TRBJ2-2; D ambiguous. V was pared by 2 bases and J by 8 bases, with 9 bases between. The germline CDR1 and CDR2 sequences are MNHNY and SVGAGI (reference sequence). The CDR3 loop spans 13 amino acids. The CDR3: CASSYRVSGELFF. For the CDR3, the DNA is TGTGCCAGCAGTTACAGGGTTTCGGGGGAGCTGTTTTTT.

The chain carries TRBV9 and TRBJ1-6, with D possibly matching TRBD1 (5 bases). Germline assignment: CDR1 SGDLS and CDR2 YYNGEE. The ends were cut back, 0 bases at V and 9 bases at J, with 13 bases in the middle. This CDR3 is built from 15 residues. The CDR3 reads CASSVGGIRGSPLHF. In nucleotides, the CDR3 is TGTGCCAGCAGCGTAGGGGGGATTCGCGGTTCACCCCTCCACTTT.

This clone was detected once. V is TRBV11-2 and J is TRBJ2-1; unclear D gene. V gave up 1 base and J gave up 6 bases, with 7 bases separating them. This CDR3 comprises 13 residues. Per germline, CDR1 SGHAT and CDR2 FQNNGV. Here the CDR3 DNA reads TGTGCCAGCAGCTTAGGGACCTTCAATGAGCAGTTCTTC. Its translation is CASSLGTFNEQFF.

CDR3 nucleotide sequence: TGTGCCAGCACCCCAGGCGTCTCTGGAAACACCATATATTTT. It translates to CASTPGVSGNTIYF. The V gene is TRBV21-1, the J gene TRBJ1-3; the DNA was not used to check the table's D call, TRBD1. TRBV21-1 is listed as a pseudogene. The CDR3 is 14 residues long.

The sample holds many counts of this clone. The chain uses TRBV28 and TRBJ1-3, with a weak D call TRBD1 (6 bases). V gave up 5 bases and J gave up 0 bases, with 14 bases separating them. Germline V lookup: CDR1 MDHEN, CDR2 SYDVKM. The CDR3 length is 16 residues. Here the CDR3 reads CASSPMGGSSGNTIYF. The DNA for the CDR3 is TGTGCCAGCAGTCCCATGGGGGGCTCCTCTGGAAACACCATATATTTT.

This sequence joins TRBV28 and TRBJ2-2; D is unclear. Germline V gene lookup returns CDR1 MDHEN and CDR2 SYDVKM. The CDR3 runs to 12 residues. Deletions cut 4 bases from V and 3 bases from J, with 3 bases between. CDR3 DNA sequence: TGTGCCAGCAGTTCCCACACCGGGGAGCTGTTTTTT. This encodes CASSSHTGELFF.

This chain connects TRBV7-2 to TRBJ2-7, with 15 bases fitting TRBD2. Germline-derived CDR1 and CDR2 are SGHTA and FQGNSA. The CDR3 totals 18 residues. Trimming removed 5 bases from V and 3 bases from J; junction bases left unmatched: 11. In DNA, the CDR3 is TGTGCCAGCAGCCCCGGGACTAGCGGGAGGAGGGTCGGCTACGAGCAGTACTTC. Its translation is CASSPGTSGRRVGYEQYF.

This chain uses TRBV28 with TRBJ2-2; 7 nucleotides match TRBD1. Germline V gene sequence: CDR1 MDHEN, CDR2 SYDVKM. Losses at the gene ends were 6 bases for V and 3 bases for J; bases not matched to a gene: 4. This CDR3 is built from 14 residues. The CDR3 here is CASSSTGDTGELFF. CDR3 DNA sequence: TGTGCCAGCAGCTCCACAGGGGACACCGGGGAGCTGTTTTTT.